This T cell receptor (beta chain) was captured in a study of blood T cell repertoires in COVID-19. Whole-study context: Whether acute or convalescent, the COVID-19 samples came from the United States, Italy and Spain. From T cells, B-cell-depleted T cells, or PBMCs came the material, which was cDNA or gDNA.

V was pared by 5 bases and J by 1 base, with 17 bases between. The CDR3 is made up of 16 amino acids. Germline CDR1 MNHNY, CDR2 SVGAGI (reference sequence). This clone appeared once. Original analysis: How many nucleated cells were present was estimated from reference gene primer amplification. Sequencing was performed with immunoSEQ multiplex PCR; in TCRdb, only in-frame clones are kept and a portion is missing. The V and J calls and clone size are taken from that table; D and trimming were inferred from the DNA. The sample includes over 85,000 clones, over 70% of them seen just once. The source is a man between 65 and 79 years old with acute or convalescent COVID-19. Sequences were obtained from peripheral blood. The chain uses TRBV6-6 and TRBJ2-5; perhaps TRBD1 as D (7 bases). The CDR3 nucleotides read TGTGCCAGCAGTCGACCAGGGGGGATAGTCCAAGAGACCCAGTACTTC. Protein sequence: CASSRPGGIVQETQYF.